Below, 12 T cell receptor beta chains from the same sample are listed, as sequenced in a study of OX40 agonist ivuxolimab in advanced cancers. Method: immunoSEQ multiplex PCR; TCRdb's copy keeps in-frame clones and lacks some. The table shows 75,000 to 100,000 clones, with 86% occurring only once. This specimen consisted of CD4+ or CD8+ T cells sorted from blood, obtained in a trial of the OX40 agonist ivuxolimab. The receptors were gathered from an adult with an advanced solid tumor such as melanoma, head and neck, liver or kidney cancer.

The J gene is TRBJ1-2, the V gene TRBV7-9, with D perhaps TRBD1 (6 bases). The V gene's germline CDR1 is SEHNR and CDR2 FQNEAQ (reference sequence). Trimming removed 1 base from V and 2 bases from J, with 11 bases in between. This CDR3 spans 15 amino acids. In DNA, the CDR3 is TGTGCCAGCAGCTTAGTAGCAGGGGAGAACTATGGCTACACCTTC. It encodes CASSLVAGENYGYTF.

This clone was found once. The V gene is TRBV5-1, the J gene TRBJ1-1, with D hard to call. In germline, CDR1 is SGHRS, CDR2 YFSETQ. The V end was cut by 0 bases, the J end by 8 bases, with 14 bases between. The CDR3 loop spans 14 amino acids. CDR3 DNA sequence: TGCGCCAGCAGCTTGGGTGCAGCCCAGGAGGAAGCTTTCTTT. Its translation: CASSLGAAQEEAFF.

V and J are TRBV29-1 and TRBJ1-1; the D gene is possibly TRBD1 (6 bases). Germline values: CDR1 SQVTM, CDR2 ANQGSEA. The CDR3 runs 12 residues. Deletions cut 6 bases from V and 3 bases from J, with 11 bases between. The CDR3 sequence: CSVGRGDTEAFF. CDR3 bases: TGCAGCGTGGGGAGGGGGGACACTGAAGCTTTCTTT.

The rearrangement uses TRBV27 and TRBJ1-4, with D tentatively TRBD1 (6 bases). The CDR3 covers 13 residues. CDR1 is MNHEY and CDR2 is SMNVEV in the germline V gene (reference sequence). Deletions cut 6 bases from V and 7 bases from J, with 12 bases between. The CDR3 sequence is CASSGRGGEKLFF. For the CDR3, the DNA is TGTGCCAGCAGCGGCAGGGGTGGTGAAAAACTGTTTTTT.

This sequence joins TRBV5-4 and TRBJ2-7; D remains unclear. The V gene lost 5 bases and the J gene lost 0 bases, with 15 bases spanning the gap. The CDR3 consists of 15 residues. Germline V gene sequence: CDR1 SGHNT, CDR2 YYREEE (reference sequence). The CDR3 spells CASRPDLATSYEQYF. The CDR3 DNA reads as TGTGCCAGCAGGCCCGACTTGGCAACCTCCTACGAGCAGTACTTC.

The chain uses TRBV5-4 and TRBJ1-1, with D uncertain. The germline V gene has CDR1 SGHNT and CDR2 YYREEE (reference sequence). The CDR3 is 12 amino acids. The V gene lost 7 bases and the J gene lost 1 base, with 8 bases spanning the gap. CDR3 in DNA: TGTGCCAGCGGGTCCGAGAACACTGAAGCTTTCTTT. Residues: CASGSENTEAFF.

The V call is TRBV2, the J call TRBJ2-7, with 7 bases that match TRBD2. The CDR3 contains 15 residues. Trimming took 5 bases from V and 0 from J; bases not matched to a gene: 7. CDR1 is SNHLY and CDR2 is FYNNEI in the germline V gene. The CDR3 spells CASSSTSASSYEQYF. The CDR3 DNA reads TGTGCCAGCAGTTCCACTAGCGCTAGCTCCTACGAGCAGTACTTC.

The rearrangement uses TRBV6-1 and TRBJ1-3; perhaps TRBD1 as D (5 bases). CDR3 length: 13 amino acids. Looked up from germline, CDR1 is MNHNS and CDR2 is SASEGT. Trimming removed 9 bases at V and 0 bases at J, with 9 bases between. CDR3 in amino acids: CASLDNSGNTIYF. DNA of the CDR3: TGTGCCAGTTTGGACAACTCTGGAAACACCATATATTTT.

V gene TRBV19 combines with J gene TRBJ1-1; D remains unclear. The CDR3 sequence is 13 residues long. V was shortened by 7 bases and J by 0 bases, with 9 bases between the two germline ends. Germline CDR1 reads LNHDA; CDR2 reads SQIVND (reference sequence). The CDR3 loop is CASMYQMNTEAFF. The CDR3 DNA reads TGTGCCAGTATGTATCAAATGAACACTGAAGCTTTCTTT.

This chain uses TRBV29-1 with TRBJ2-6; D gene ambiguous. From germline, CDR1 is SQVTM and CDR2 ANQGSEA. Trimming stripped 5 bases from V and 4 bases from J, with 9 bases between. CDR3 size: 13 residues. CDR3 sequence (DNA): TGCAGCGTTCACCAAACAGGGGCCAACGTCCTGACTTTC. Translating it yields CSVHQTGANVLTF.

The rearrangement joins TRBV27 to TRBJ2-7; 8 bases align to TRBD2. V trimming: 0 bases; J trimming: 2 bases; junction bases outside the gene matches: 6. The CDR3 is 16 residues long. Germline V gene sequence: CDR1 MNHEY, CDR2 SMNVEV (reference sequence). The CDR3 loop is CASSLSISGKPYEQYF. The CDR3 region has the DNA TGTGCCAGCAGTTTATCGATTAGCGGGAAACCCTACGAGCAGTACTTC.

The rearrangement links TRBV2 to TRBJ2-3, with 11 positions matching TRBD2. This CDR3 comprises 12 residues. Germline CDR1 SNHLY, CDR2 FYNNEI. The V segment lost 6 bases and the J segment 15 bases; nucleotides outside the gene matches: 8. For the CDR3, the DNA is TGTGCCAGCAGGGATAGCGGGAGGGGTTTTTATTTT. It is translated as CASRDSGRGFYF.